The 30 T cell receptor beta chains below come from one sample, sequenced in a study of cytomegalovirus exposure and HLA in healthy donors. Primers for the PCR totalled 60 Vbeta and 13 Jbeta. Produced via immunoSEQ multiplex PCR; TCRdb's table is partial and in-frame only. The sample includes roughly 150,000 clones, roughly 9.8% of them seen just once. Sample: PBMCs. The receptors come from a man in his forties or fifties in good health and CMV-seronegative.

The rearrangement uses TRBV7-9 and TRBJ1-2; 8 nucleotides agree with TRBD1. Trimming removed 5 bases from V and 3 bases from J; junction bases left unmatched: 11. The germline CDR1 and CDR2 sequences are SEHNR and FQNEAQ (reference sequence). This CDR3 is built from 16 residues. CDR3 region: CASSPWGTGGDYGYTF. The CDR3, as DNA: TGTGCCAGCAGCCCGTGGGGGACAGGCGGCGACTATGGCTACACCTTC.

The chain couples TRBV30 to TRBJ1-1; possible D gene TRBD1, 5 bases. Germline V gives CDR1 GTSNPN, CDR2 SVGIG (reference sequence). The ends were cut back, 1 base at V and 8 bases at J, with 11 bases in the middle. This CDR3 region has 12 residues. CDR3 nucleotide sequence: TGTGCCTGGAGTGAGGGGCGTGGGGAAGCTTTCTTT. It encodes CAWSEGRGEAFF.

The rearrangement joins TRBV19 to TRBJ1-1; 8 bases fit TRBD1. The germline CDR1 and CDR2 sequences are LNHDA and SQIVND (reference sequence). This CDR3 is 18 amino acids long. Unmatched junction bases numbered 20, after V lost 6 bases and J lost 5 bases. CDR3 sequence: CASRKDWPGGEGTTEAFF. The CDR3 coding sequence is TGTGCCAGTAGAAAAGACTGGCCAGGGGGCGAAGGGACGACTGAAGCTTTCTTT.

The genes are TRBV5-4 and TRBJ1-2; a possible D gene is TRBD1 (5 bases). CDR1 is SGHNT, CDR2 YYREEE, per germline (reference sequence). The CDR3 loop spans 14 amino acids. With 4 bases removed from V and 8 bases from J, the gap between germline ends came to 18 bases. The CDR3 DNA is TGTGCCAGCAGCGGCAGGGAGGGCCCGGGGGGCTACACCTTC. This translates into CASSGREGPGGYTF. Using reference TRBV5-4 and TRBJ1-2 for the parts outside the CDR3, the full variable domain is ETGVTQSPTHLIKTRGQQVTLRCSSQSGHNTVSWYQQALGQGPQFIFQYYREEENGRGNFPPRFSGLQFPNYSSELNVNALELDDSALYLCASSGREGPGGYTFGSGTRLTVV.

The CDR3 DNA sequence: TGCAGCGTTCAACTAGGGGGGGTCTCATCTGGAAACACCATATATTTT. Translated, it gives CSVQLGGVSSGNTIYF. The chain combines TRBV29-1 with TRBJ1-3; maybe TRBD1 (6 bases). Germline CDR1 and CDR2: SQVTM and ANQGSEA. The CDR3 has 16 residues. V lost 5 bases and J lost 1, with 18 bases in between.

This clone was counted only a few times. The chain has TRBV2 and TRBJ1-1; possible D gene TRBD1, 5 bases. Trimming took off 8 bases at V and 5 bases at J, with 12 bases between the two ends. Germline assignment: CDR1 SNHLY and CDR2 FYNNEI. This CDR3 has 12 residues. In DNA form, the CDR3 reads TGTGCCAGCCTTCCAGGGTGGACTGAAGCTTTCTTT. Its translation is CASLPGWTEAFF.

The rearrangement links TRBV5-1 to TRBJ1-1, with 9 nucleotides matching TRBD1. Per the germline V gene, CDR1 is SGHRS and CDR2 is YFSETQ. The trim removed 7 bases at V and 1 base at J, leaving 8 bases unmatched. This CDR3 has 15 residues. The CDR3 loop reads CASQYGTGRNTEAFF. The DNA of the CDR3 is TGCGCCAGCCAATATGGGACAGGGAGGAACACTGAAGCTTTCTTT.

This chain connects TRBV28 to TRBJ1-1; perhaps TRBD1 as D (5 bases). The CDR3 is made up of 15 amino acids. Per germline, CDR1 MDHEN and CDR2 SYDVKM. V was cut by 3 bases and J by 1 base, with 12 bases left in between. The CDR3 nucleotides are TGTGCCAGCAGTTTTGGAGACAGATCGAACACTGAAGCTTTCTTT. Its translation is CASSFGDRSNTEAFF.

The chain is built from TRBV11-3 and TRBJ2-3; the D is unclear. The CDR3 sequence is 14 residues long. Germline CDR1 reads SGHNT; CDR2 reads YENEEA. Trimming removed 5 bases at V and 4 bases at J, with 13 bases between. The CDR3 loop is CASSTRRVPDTQYF. DNA for the CDR3: TGTGCCAGCAGCACCCGGAGAGTACCAGATACGCAGTATTTT.

There are a few counts of this clone. V gene TRBV7-2 combines with J gene TRBJ2-7, with 9 nucleotides matching TRBD2. CDR3 length: 14 amino acids. The ends lost 1 base at V and 6 bases at J; junction bases unmatched: 4. Germline V gene sequence: CDR1 SGHTA, CDR2 FQGNSA. CDR3 DNA: TGTGCCAGCAGCTTAGAGGGCGGGAGGGTCGAGCAGTACTTC. Encoded protein: CASSLEGGRVEQYF. Full variable domain (rest looked up from reference TRBV7-2 and TRBJ2-7): GAGVSQSPSNKVTEKGKDVELRCDPISGHTALYWYRQSLGQGLEFLIYFQGNSAPDKSGLPSDRFSAERTGGSVSTLTIQRTQQEDSAVYLCASSLEGGRVEQYFGPGTRLTVT.

This clone appeared a few times. This chain joins TRBV28 and TRBJ2-1, with a tentative D call TRBD2 (6 bases). V lost 5 bases and J 8 bases, leaving 13 bases between the germline ends. This CDR3 is 13 amino acids long. Germline lookup yields CDR1 MDHEN and CDR2 SYDVKM. The DNA of the CDR3 is TGTGCCAGCAGTAGGACTATTTACGATGAGCAGTTCTTC. It yields the protein CASSRTIYDEQFF.

This clone was seen only a few times. The gene calls are TRBV30 and TRBJ1-1; perhaps TRBD1 as D (5 bases). Germline V gene sequence: CDR1 GTSNPN, CDR2 SVGIG (reference sequence). There are 13 residues in the CDR3. Trimming removed 5 bases from V and 3 bases from J, with 13 bases in between. Written as DNA, the CDR3 is TGTGCCTGGGGTGAAAGCAGGGACACTGAAGCTTTCTTT. Translation: CAWGESRDTEAFF.

This chain uses TRBV10-3 with TRBJ2-2, with TRBD1 identical over 8 bases. The trim removed 8 bases at V and 2 bases at J, leaving 4 bases unmatched. CDR3 length: 14 residues. Germline assignment: CDR1 ENHRY and CDR2 SYGVKD. CDR3 nucleotide sequence: TGTGCCATCGGAGACAGGGGTAACACCGGGGAGCTGTTTTTT. Amino acid sequence: CAIGDRGNTGELFF.

This clone came up many times. The chain joins TRBV7-8 to TRBJ1-1; D is perhaps TRBD1 (5 bases). Looked up from germline, CDR1 is SGHVS and CDR2 is FQNEAQ. Trimming took off 3 bases at V and 12 bases at J, with 11 bases between the two ends. CDR3 length: 11 amino acids. The CDR3 protein is CASSLGGIPFF. The CDR3 region has the DNA TGTGCCAGCAGCTTGGGGGGGATACCTTTCTTT.

This rearrangement joins TRBV28 to TRBJ2-7; 7 bases fit TRBD2. The V and J ends lost 2 bases and 0 bases, in that order; junction bases with no gene match: 4. Germline assignment: CDR1 MDHEN and CDR2 SYDVKM. The CDR3 covers 15 residues. The CDR3, as DNA: TGTGCCAGCAGTTTAATAGCGGGCTTCTCCTACGAGCAGTACTTC. It yields the protein CASSLIAGFSYEQYF.

The chain carries TRBV9 and TRBJ2-2, with D maybe TRBD2 (7 bases). This CDR3 region has 15 residues. Germline V gives CDR1 SGDLS, CDR2 YYNGEE. V lost 5 bases and J 0 bases, leaving 11 bases between the germline ends. The CDR3 here is CASRGGQANTGELFF. CDR3 nucleotide sequence: TGTGCCAGCAGGGGGGGGCAGGCGAACACCGGGGAGCTGTTTTTT.

This clone was counted between two and nine times. Here the CDR3 reads CASRWTGDAEAFF. DNA of the CDR3: TGTGCCAGCAGATGGACAGGGGACGCTGAAGCTTTCTTT. The V and J genes are TRBV11-2 and TRBJ1-1; 9 bases agree with TRBD1. CDR3 length equals 13 residues. Germline CDR1 reads SGHAT; CDR2 reads FQNNGV. Germline trimming cut 6 bases from V and 6 bases from J; bases unmatched to any gene: 5.

This clone was found a few times. V is TRBV19 and J is TRBJ1-5; no firm D call. The CDR3 totals 16 residues. V shed 3 bases and J shed 1 base, with 13 bases lying between them. Per germline, CDR1 LNHDA and CDR2 SQIVND (reference sequence). CDR3 sequence (DNA): TGTGCCAGTAGTATCAGTAAGAGGGTCAGCAATCAGCCCCAGCATTTT. Residues: CASSISKRVSNQPQHF.

The V and J genes are TRBV11-2 and TRBJ1-2; maybe TRBD1 (5 bases). Germline V gives CDR1 SGHAT, CDR2 FQNNGV. Trimming left V 5 bases short and J 5 bases short, with 15 bases between. The CDR3 length is 14 residues. The CDR3 DNA reads TGTGCCAGCAGCCGAGGTGAGGGACTTTATGGCTACACCTTC. Protein product: CASSRGEGLYGYTF.

The table lists this clone with a few counts. The V gene is TRBV6-1, the J gene TRBJ1-1; no clear D gene. Looked up from germline, CDR1 is MNHNS and CDR2 is SASEGT. CDR3 length: 13 residues. V lost 5 bases to trimming and J lost 5 bases, with 12 bases between them. The CDR3: CASSWTEGTEAFF. The CDR3 DNA follows: TGTGCCAGCAGTTGGACCGAGGGAACTGAAGCTTTCTTT.

The table lists this clone with a few counts. This sequence joins TRBV4-2 and TRBJ2-7; TRBD1 might be the D (5 bases). The CDR3 extends over 16 amino acids. V was pared by 0 bases and J by 3 bases, with 15 bases between. Germline V gene lookup returns CDR1 LGHNA and CDR2 YNFKEQ. CDR3 in amino acids: CASSQDNPQGLYEQYF. CDR3 nucleotide sequence: TGTGCCAGCAGCCAAGATAACCCCCAGGGTCTCTACGAGCAGTACTTC.

CDR3 region: CASSYTTGLPDGYTF. As DNA, the CDR3 is TGTGCCAGCTCGTACACAACGGGACTCCCGGATGGCTACACCTTC. V usage is TRBV18 and J usage is TRBJ1-2, with a tentative D call TRBD1 (5 bases). V was trimmed by 6 bases and J by 6 bases, leaving 20 bases between them. This CDR3 is built from 15 residues. Germline CDR1 reads KGHSH; CDR2 reads LQKENI.

The chain links TRBV28 to TRBJ1-3, with 8 bases aligning to TRBD1. The CDR3 has 15 residues. The V and J ends lost 1 base and 4 bases, in that order; junction bases with no gene match: 3. Germline loops: CDR1 MDHEN, CDR2 SYDVKM. For the CDR3, the DNA is TGTGCCAGCAGTTTATCCCGGACAGGGGGAAACACCATATATTTT. It is translated as CASSLSRTGGNTIYF.

V is TRBV28 and J is TRBJ1-5; 8 nucleotides line up with TRBD1. Germline V gives CDR1 MDHEN, CDR2 SYDVKM. The CDR3 is 15 amino acids. J gave up 6 bases and V 6 bases, and 10 bases lay outside the gene matches. The CDR3 region is CASRIQGALGQPQHF. In DNA form, the CDR3 reads TGTGCCAGCAGAATTCAGGGGGCGCTTGGTCAGCCCCAGCATTTT.

V gene TRBV5-1 combines with J gene TRBJ2-3; 8 bases align to TRBD1. This CDR3 contains 13 residues. V lost 3 bases and J lost 4; bases outside the gene matches: 1. From germline, CDR1 is SGHRS and CDR2 YFSETQ. This CDR3 is CASSSTGADTQYF. DNA of the CDR3: TGCGCCAGCAGCTCGACAGGGGCAGATACGCAGTATTTT.

In its sample, this clone was seen a few times. The chain combines TRBV28 with TRBJ1-5, with D unclear. Germline V gives CDR1 MDHEN, CDR2 SYDVKM. The CDR3 runs to 14 residues. Trimming stripped 6 bases from V and 1 base from J, with 10 bases between. The CDR3 DNA follows: TGTGCCAGCAGCCCCCGCGAAAGCAATCAGCCCCAGCATTTT. Its translation: CASSPRESNQPQHF.

Only a few counts were recorded for this clone. This chain links TRBV2 with TRBJ1-5; 7 bases fit TRBD1. Trimming cost V 7 bases and J 0 bases; bases outside gene matches: 6. The CDR3 totals 15 residues. Germline V gene lookup returns CDR1 SNHLY and CDR2 FYNNEI. CDR3 sequence reads: CASNTQGSSNQPQHF. The DNA of the CDR3 is TGTGCCAGCAATACACAGGGGAGTAGCAATCAGCCCCAGCATTTT.

The rearrangement joins TRBV19 to TRBJ2-6; D not certain. CDR3 length equals 15 residues. CDR1 and CDR2 (germline): LNHDA, SQIVND (reference sequence). V was pared by 6 bases and J by 0 bases, with 9 bases between. CDR3 sequence reads: CASSPSRSGANVLTF. The CDR3 nucleotides are TGTGCCAGTAGCCCCTCCCGCTCTGGGGCCAACGTCCTGACTTTC.

This clone was recorded only once. CDR3 sequence: CASKAGGVGELFF. For the CDR3, the DNA is TGCGCCAGCAAAGCGGGAGGCGTCGGGGAGCTGTTTTTT. The chain has TRBV10-1 and TRBJ2-2; 9 nucleotides match TRBD2. The CDR3 length is 13 residues. The ends lost 7 bases at V and 7 bases at J; junction bases unmatched: 4. In germline, CDR1 is WNHNN, CDR2 SYGVQD (reference sequence).

This clone showed up just a few times. V usage is TRBV19 and J usage is TRBJ2-6, with D possibly being TRBD1 (6 bases). The CDR3 is 17 residues long. The V gene lost 7 bases and the J gene lost 2 bases, with 18 bases spanning the gap. Germline V CDR1 and CDR2: LNHDA, SQIVND (reference sequence). The CDR3: CASTQQGLWAGANVLTF. CDR3 DNA: TGTGCCAGTACCCAGCAGGGGCTCTGGGCTGGGGCCAACGTCCTGACTTTC.